This paragraph covers one T cell receptor beta chain sequence. The sample belongs to a study of blood T cell repertoires in COVID-19. Overall study: Specimens from acute and convalescent COVID-19 originated in the United States, Italy and Spain. T cells, B-cell-depleted T cells, or PBMCs provided the cDNA or gDNA that served as material.

As handled by the study authors: For nucleated cells, counts were estimated from reference gene primer amplification. Generated by immunoSEQ multiplex PCR, the TCRdb table keeps only in-frame clones and is missing some. V and J calls and clone size are those listed in that table; D and trimming were worked out from the DNA. The sample holds some 250,000 clones, nearly 90% seen once. The clonotype was recovered from a woman aged 25 to 39 with acute or convalescent COVID-19. Sequenced input: peripheral blood.

CDR3 protein: CASSSTDTQYF. As DNA, the CDR3 is TGTGCCAGCAGCTCCACAGATACGCAGTATTTT. The chain links TRBV6-6 to TRBJ2-3; D is ambiguous. With 6 bases removed from V and 2 bases from J, the gap between germline ends came to 3 bases. The germline gives CDR1 MNHNY, CDR2 SVGAGI (reference sequence). This CDR3 region has 11 residues.